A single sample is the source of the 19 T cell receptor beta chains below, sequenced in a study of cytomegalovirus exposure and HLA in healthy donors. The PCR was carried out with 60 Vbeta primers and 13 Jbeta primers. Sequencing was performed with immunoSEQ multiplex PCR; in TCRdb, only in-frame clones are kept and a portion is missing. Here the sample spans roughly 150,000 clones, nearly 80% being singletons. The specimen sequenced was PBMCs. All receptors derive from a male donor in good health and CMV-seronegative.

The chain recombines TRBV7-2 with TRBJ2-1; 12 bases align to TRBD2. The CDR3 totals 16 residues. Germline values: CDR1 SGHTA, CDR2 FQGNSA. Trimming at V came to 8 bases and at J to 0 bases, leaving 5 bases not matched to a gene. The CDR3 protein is CASQTSGRSSYNEQFF. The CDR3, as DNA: TGTGCCAGCCAAACTAGCGGGAGGAGCTCCTACAATGAGCAGTTCTTC.

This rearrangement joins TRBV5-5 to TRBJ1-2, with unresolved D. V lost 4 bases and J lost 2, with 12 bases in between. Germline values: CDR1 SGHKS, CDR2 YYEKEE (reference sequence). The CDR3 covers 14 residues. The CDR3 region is CASSLRQQNYGYTF. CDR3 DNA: TGTGCCAGCAGCCTTCGTCAACAGAACTATGGCTACACCTTC.

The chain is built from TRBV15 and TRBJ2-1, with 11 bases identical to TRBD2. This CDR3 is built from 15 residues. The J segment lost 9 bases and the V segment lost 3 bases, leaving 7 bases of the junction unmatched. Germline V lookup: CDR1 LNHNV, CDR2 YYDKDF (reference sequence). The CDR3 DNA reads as TGTGCCACCAGCAGGGTAGCGGGAGGGCCAGGTGAGCAGTTCTTC. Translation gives CATSRVAGGPGEQFF.

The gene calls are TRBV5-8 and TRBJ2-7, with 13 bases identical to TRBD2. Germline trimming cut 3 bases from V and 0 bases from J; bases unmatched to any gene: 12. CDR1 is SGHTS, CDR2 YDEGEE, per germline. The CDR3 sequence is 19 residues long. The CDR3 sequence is CASSYGTSGVLPSSYEQYF. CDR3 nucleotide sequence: TGTGCCAGCAGCTACGGGACTAGCGGGGTTCTTCCCAGCTCCTACGAGCAGTACTTC.

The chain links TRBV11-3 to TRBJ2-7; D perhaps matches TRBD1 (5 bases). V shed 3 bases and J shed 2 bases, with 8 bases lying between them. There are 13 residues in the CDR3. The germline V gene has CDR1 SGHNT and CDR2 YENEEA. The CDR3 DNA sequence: TGTGCCAGCAGCTTCAGGGAAACCTACGAGCAGTACTTC. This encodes CASSFRETYEQYF.

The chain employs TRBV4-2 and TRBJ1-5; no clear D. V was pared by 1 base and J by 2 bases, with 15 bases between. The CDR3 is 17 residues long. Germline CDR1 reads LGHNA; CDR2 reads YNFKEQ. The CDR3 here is CASSQGQTGKGNQPQHF. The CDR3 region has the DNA TGTGCCAGCAGCCAAGGTCAAACCGGGAAGGGCAATCAGCCCCAGCATTTT.

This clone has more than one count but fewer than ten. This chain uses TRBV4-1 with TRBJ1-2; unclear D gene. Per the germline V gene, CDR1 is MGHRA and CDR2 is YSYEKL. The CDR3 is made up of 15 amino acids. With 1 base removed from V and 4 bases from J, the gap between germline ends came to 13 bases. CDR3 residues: CASSQGGGSGYGYTF. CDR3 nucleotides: TGCGCCAGCAGCCAAGGAGGAGGATCGGGCTATGGCTACACCTTC.

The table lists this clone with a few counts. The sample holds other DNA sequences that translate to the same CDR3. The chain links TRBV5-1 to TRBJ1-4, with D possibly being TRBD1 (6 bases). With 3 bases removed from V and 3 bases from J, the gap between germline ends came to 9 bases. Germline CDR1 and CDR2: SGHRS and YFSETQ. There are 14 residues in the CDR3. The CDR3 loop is CASSSGQPNEKLFF. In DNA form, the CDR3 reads TGCGCCAGCAGCTCAGGACAGCCTAATGAAAAACTGTTTTTT.

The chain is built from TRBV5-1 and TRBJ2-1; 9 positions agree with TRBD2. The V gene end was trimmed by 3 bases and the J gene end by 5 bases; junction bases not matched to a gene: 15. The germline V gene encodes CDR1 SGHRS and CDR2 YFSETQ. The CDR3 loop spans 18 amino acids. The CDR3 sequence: CASSWRGGGALKNNEQFF. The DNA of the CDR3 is TGCGCCAGCAGCTGGAGGGGCGGGGGGGCCCTAAAAAACAATGAGCAGTTCTTC.

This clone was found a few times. The CDR3, as DNA: TGTGCCAGTAGTCCCACTAGCGGGAGGACCACGGGAGAGCAGTTCTTC. Its translation is CASSPTSGRTTGEQFF. The chain employs TRBV19 and TRBJ2-1, with TRBD2 matching 12 bases. CDR1 is LNHDA, CDR2 SQIVND, per germline (reference sequence). Trimming cost V 5 bases and J 10 bases; bases outside gene matches: 12. CDR3 length: 16 amino acids. The whole variable domain, filled in from reference TRBV19 and TRBJ2-1, reads DGGITQSPKYLFRKEGQNVTLSCEQNLNHDAMYWYRQDPGQGLRLIYYSQIVNDFQKGDIAEGYSVSREKKESFPLTVTSAQKNPTAFYLCASSPTSGRTTGEQFFGPGTRLTVL.

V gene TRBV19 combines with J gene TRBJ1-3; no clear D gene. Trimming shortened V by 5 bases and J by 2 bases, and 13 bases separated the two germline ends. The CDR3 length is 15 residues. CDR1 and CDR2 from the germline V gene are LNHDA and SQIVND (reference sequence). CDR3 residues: CASSLPRATGNTIYF. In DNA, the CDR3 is TGTGCCAGTAGTCTCCCGAGGGCCACTGGAAACACCATATATTTT.

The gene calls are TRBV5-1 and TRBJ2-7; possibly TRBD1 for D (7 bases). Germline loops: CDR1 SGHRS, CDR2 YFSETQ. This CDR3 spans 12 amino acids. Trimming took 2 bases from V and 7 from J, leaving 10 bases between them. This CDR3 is CASSFQGGEQYF. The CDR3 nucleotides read TGCGCCAGCAGCTTTCAGGGGGGAGAGCAGTACTTC.

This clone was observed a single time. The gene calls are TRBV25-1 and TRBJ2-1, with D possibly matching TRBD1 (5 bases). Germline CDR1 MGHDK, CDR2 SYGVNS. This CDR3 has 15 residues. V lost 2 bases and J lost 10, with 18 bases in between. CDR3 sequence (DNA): TGTGCCAGCAGTGAAACAGGTATCAGGGTAGGAGAGCAGTTCTTC. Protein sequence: CASSETGIRVGEQFF.

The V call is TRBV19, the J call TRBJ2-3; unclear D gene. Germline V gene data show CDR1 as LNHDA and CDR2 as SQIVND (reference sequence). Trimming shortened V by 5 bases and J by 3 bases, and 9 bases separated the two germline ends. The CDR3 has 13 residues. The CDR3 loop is CASSSPGTDTQYF. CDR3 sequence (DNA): TGTGCCAGTAGTTCCCCCGGGACAGATACGCAGTATTTT.

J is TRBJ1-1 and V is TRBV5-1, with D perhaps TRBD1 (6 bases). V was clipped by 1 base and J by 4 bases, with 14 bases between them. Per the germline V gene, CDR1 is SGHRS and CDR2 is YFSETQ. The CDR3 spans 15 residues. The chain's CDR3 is CASSLNPGASTEAFF. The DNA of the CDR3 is TGCGCCAGCAGCTTGAATCCAGGGGCGAGCACTGAAGCTTTCTTT.

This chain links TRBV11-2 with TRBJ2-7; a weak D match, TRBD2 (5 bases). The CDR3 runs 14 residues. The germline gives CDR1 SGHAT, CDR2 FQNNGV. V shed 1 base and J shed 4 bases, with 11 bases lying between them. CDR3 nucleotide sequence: TGTGCCAGCAGCTTAGTAGCGAGGAGGTACGAGCAGTACTTC. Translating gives CASSLVARRYEQYF.

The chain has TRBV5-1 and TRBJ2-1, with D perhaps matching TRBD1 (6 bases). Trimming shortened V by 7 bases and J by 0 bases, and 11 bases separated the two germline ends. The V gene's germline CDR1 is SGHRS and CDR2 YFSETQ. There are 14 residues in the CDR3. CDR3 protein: CASHRDTSYNEQFF. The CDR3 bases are TGCGCCAGCCACAGGGACACCTCCTACAATGAGCAGTTCTTC.

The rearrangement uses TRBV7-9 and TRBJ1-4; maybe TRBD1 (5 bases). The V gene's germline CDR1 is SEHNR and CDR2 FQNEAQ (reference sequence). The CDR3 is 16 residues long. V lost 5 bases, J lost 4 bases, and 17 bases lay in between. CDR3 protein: CASSPRAGVNNEKLFF. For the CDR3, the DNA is TGTGCCAGCAGCCCCAGGGCAGGAGTTAATAATGAAAAACTGTTTTTT.

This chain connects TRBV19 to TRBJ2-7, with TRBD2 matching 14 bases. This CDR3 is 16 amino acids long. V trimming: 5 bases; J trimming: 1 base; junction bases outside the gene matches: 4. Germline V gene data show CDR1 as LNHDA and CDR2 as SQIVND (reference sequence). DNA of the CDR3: TGTGCCAGTAGTTCGGGACTAGCGGGGGAGTCCTACGAGCAGTACTTC. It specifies CASSSGLAGESYEQYF.